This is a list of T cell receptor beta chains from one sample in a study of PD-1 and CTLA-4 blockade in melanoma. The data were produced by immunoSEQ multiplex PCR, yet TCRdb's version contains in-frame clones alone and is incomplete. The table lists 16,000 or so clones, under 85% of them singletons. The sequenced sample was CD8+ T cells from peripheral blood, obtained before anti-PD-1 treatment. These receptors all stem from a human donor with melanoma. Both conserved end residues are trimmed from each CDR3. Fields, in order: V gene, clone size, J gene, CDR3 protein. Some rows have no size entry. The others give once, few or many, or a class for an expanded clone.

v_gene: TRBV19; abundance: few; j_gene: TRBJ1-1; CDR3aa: ASSMQGASEAF
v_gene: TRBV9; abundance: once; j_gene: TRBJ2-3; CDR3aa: ASSGTSGVTDTQY
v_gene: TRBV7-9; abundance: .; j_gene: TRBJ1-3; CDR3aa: ASSLALMGNTIY
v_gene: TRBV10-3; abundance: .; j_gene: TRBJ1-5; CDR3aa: AISESQGYQPQH
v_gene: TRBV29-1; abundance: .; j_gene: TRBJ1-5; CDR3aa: SVGGEGQPQH
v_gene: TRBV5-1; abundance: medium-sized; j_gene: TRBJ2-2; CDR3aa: ASSYPAQDSAGELF
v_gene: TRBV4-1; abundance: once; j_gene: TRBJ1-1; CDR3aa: ASSPRETATTEAF
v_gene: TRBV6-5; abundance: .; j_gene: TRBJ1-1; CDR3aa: ASSYGSSGGNTEAF
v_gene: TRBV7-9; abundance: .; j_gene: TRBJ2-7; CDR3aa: ASSLGDRPYEQY
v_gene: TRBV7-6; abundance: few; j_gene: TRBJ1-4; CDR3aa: ASSLTGVNEKLF
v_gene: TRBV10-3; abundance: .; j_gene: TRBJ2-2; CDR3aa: AISESETVNTGELF
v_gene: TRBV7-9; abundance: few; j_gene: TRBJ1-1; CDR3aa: ASSLGYTEAF
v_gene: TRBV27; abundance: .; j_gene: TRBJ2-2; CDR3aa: ASNIYPDPNTGELF
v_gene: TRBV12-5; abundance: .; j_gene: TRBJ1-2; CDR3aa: ASGLVRGVGGSYGYT
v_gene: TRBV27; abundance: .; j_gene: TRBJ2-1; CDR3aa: ASSAPGQDYNEQF
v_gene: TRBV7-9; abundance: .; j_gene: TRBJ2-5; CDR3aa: ASSPREGRGRETQY
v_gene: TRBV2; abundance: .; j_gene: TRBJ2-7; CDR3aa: ASLPAGGLEQY
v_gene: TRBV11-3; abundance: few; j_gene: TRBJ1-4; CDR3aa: ASSPGRQGNEKLF
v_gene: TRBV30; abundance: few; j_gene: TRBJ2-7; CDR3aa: AWSVDSSNIYEQY
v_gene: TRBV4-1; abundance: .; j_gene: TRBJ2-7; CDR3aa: ASSQVDYPPSEQY
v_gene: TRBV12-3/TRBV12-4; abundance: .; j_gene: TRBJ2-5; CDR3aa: ASSLGSQETQY
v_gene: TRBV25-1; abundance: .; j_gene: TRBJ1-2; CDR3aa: ASSFGPAKGGYT
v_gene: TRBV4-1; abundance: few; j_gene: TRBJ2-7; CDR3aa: ASSQAGQLGTGHYEQY